Reported below is one T cell receptor beta chain. Its specificity is not known. This sample is part of a study of OX40 agonist ivuxolimab in advanced cancers. Study-wide background: Clinicians treated patients with ivuxolimab, an agonistic anti-OX40 (CD134) antibody. The mean age was about 57 years, ranging from 23 to 79, with around four fifths of participants male. General study results and limits: Also showing low normalized T-cell clonal expansion were some of the nonresponders. Clonal expansion from baseline to week 6 occurred in both CD4+ and CD8+ T cells.

The ends were cut back, 4 bases at V and 0 bases at J, with 22 bases in the middle. The CDR3 totals 18 residues. This table comes from immunoSEQ multiplex PCR, and its TCRdb copy is limited to in-frame clones, with some not included. The top ten clones hold roughly 0.42% of a sample with fewer than 85,000 clones, about 93% of them seen once. The genes are TRBV5-3 and TRBJ1-2; perhaps TRBD1 as D (6 bases). TRBV5-3 falls under the ORF class, with uncertain function. The specimen comprised CD4+ or CD8+ T cells sorted from blood, sampled in a trial of the OX40 agonist ivuxolimab. This TCR came from an adult with an advanced solid tumor such as melanoma, head and neck, liver or kidney cancer. DNA for the CDR3: TGTGCCAGAAGCCGCAGGGGCCAAAACCAAAAATCTAACTATGGCTACACCTTC. This sequence encodes CARSRRGQNQKSNYGYTF.